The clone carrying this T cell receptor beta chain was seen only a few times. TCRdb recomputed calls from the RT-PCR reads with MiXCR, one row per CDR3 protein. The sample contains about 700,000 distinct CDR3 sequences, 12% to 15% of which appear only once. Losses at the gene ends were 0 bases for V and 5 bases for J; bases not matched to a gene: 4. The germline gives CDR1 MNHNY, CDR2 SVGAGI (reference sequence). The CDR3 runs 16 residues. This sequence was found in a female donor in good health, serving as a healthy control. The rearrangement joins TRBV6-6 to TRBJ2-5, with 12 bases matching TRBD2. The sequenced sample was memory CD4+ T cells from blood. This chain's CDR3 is CASSYSTSGSSETQYF. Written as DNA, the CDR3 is TGTGCCAGCAGTTACTCGACTAGCGGGAGTTCCGAGACCCAGTACTTC.